This TCR beta chain is from a study of T cells in Graves' hyperthyroidism and ophthalmopathy. The CDR3 is 15 amino acids. Trimming cost V 6 bases and J 2 bases; bases outside gene matches: 5. Germline lookup yields CDR1 MDHEN and CDR2 SYDVKM. RNA transcripts gave rise to amplified TCR beta CDR3 regions. RT-PCR in the first round (using the HTBI primer set) targeted the TCR CDR3. TCRdb reprocessed the multiplex PCR reads via MiXCR and lists one record per CDR3 protein. The data hold a few hundred thousand distinct CDR3 sequences, with 14% to 15% observed a single time. This TCR came from a woman aged 25-40 years with Graves' hyperthyroidism. This chain connects TRBV28 to TRBJ2-5; TRBD1 matches at 11 bases. Sequencing input: blood. The CDR3 here is CASSQDRGHQETQYF. The DNA of the CDR3 is TGTGCCAGCAGCCAGGACAGGGGGCATCAAGAGACCCAGTACTTC. Together with reference TRBV28 and TRBJ2-5, the CDR3 gives the full variable domain: DVKVTQSSRYLVKRTGEKVFLECVQDMDHENMFWYRQDPGLGLRLIYFSYDVKMKEKGDIPEGYSVSREKKERFSLILESASTNQTSMYLCASSQDRGHQETQYFGPGTRLLVL.